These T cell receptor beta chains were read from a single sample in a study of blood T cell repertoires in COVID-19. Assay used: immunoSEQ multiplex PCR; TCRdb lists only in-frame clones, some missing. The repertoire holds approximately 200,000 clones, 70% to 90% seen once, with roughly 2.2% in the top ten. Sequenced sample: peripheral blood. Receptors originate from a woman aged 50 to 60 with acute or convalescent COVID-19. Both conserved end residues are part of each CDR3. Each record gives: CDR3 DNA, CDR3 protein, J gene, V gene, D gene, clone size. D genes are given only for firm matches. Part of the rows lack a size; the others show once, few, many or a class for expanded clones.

CDR3 DNA: TGTGCCAGCTCACCGGGGCAGTTCTACGAGCAGTACTTC; CDR3 protein: CASSPGQFYEQYF; J gene: TRBJ2-7; V gene: TRBV18; D gene: .; clone size: once
CDR3 DNA: TGTGCCAGCAGTGATTACAGCTCGGAGACCCAGTACTTC; CDR3 protein: CASSDYSSETQYF; J gene: TRBJ2-5; V gene: TRBV6-1; D gene: .; clone size: .
CDR3 DNA: TGCGCCAGCAGCCAAGAACTGGGAGTGTCAGATACGCAGTATTTT; CDR3 protein: CASSQELGVSDTQYF; J gene: TRBJ2-3; V gene: TRBV4-3; D gene: .; clone size: .
CDR3 DNA: TGTGCCAGCAGCCCCGGGGAGCGGGGGCAAGAGACCCAGTACTTC; CDR3 protein: CASSPGERGQETQYF; J gene: TRBJ2-5; V gene: TRBV11-3; D gene: TRBD2; clone size: .
CDR3 DNA: TGTGCCAGCAGCGGCTCAGGTGCCCCTGCGAGCACTGAAGCTTTCTTT; CDR3 protein: CASSGSGAPASTEAFF; J gene: TRBJ1-1; V gene: TRBV9; D gene: .; clone size: .
CDR3 DNA: TGTGCCAGCAGTTACTCTACACCTAACTATGGCTACACCTTC; CDR3 protein: CASSYSTPNYGYTF; J gene: TRBJ1-2; V gene: TRBV6-2/TRBV6-3; D gene: .; clone size: .
CDR3 DNA: TGCAGTGCTAGTCCGGGGGGCCAAGAGACCCAGTACTTC; CDR3 protein: CSASPGGQETQYF; J gene: TRBJ2-5; V gene: TRBV20-1; D gene: TRBD2; clone size: .
CDR3 DNA: TGTGCCAGCAGCCTGGCCCCGACGGGATTTGATACGCAGTATTTT; CDR3 protein: CASSLAPTGFDTQYF; J gene: TRBJ2-3; V gene: TRBV7-2; D gene: .; clone size: .
CDR3 DNA: TGTGCCTGGAGTGTAACCAGAAATGAGCAGTTCTTC; CDR3 protein: CAWSVTRNEQFF; J gene: TRBJ2-1; V gene: TRBV30; D gene: .; clone size: .
CDR3 DNA: TGTGCCTGGAGTGTAGGCCATAGCGGGAGGGACGAGCAGTACTTC; CDR3 protein: CAWSVGHSGRDEQYF; J gene: TRBJ2-7; V gene: TRBV30; D gene: TRBD2; clone size: .
CDR3 DNA: TGTGCCAGCAGCGTGGGGGGAAAAGAGACCCAGTACTTC; CDR3 protein: CASSVGGKETQYF; J gene: TRBJ2-5; V gene: TRBV9; D gene: .; clone size: .
CDR3 DNA: TGTGCCAGCAGTTTAGCGGGAGGGCCTACCGGGGAGCTGTTTTTT; CDR3 protein: CASSLAGGPTGELFF; J gene: TRBJ2-2; V gene: TRBV2; D gene: TRBD2; clone size: .
CDR3 DNA: TGTGCCAGCAGCTTAGATAGGCAGGCTTCACCCCTCCACTTT; CDR3 protein: CASSLDRQASPLHF; J gene: TRBJ1-6; V gene: TRBV7-9; D gene: .; clone size: .
CDR3 DNA: TGTGCCAGCAGCTTAGACAGAAGAAACGAGCAGTACTTC; CDR3 protein: CASSLDRRNEQYF; J gene: TRBJ2-7; V gene: TRBV7-2; D gene: .; clone size: .
CDR3 DNA: TGTGCCAGCCGCGGAAGTGGAAACACCATATATTTT; CDR3 protein: CASRGSGNTIYF; J gene: TRBJ1-3; V gene: TRBV6-5; D gene: .; clone size: .
CDR3 DNA: TGCGCCAGCAGTGAGGGACACCGGTATGGCTACACCTTC; CDR3 protein: CASSEGHRYGYTF; J gene: TRBJ1-2; V gene: TRBV4-3; D gene: .; clone size: .
CDR3 DNA: TGCGCCAGCAGCCAAGTGGCGGGGGGGCCTTACAATGAGCAGTTCTTC; CDR3 protein: CASSQVAGGPYNEQFF; J gene: TRBJ2-1; V gene: TRBV4-3; D gene: TRBD2; clone size: .
CDR3 DNA: TGTGCCAGCAGTTTCTTCGTCCCGGGACAGGGTTGGGAGACCCAGTACTTC; CDR3 protein: CASSFFVPGQGWETQYF; J gene: TRBJ2-5; V gene: TRBV27; D gene: TRBD1; clone size: .
CDR3 DNA: TGTGCCAGCAGGTCGACAGGGTTGGGGTACAATGAGCAGTTCTTC; CDR3 protein: CASRSTGLGYNEQFF; J gene: TRBJ2-1; V gene: TRBV27; D gene: TRBD1; clone size: .
CDR3 DNA: TGCAGCGTTGAAGAGGGGGACAGGGAATATGGCTACACCTTC; CDR3 protein: CSVEEGDREYGYTF; J gene: TRBJ1-2; V gene: TRBV29-1; D gene: TRBD1; clone size: .
CDR3 DNA: TGTGCCAGCTCACGAGATGATGTGGGCGGGCACAATGAGCAGTTCTTC; CDR3 protein: CASSRDDVGGHNEQFF; J gene: TRBJ2-1; V gene: TRBV18; D gene: .; clone size: few
CDR3 DNA: TGTGCCATGACTGATAGGGCTTTCTTT; CDR3 protein: CAMTDRAFF; J gene: TRBJ1-1; V gene: TRBV19; D gene: .; clone size: .
CDR3 DNA: TGTGCCACCAGCAGCCTAGATTCGAGCTCCTACAATGAGCAGTTCTTC; CDR3 protein: CATSSLDSSSYNEQFF; J gene: TRBJ2-1; V gene: TRBV15; D gene: .; clone size: .
CDR3 DNA: TGCGCCAGCAGCCCAAATACTATCTCTAATGAGCAGTTCTTC; CDR3 protein: CASSPNTISNEQFF; J gene: TRBJ2-1; V gene: TRBV5-1; D gene: .; clone size: .
CDR3 DNA: TGTGCCAGCAGCTTATTTCCAGGGGACACCGGGGAGCTGTTTTTT; CDR3 protein: CASSLFPGDTGELFF; J gene: TRBJ2-2; V gene: TRBV7-2; D gene: .; clone size: .
CDR3 DNA: TGTGCCTGGAGTGGTCCCGGGACACAAGGCCGCACCTTC; CDR3 protein: CAWSGPGTQGRTF; J gene: TRBJ1-2; V gene: TRBV30; D gene: .; clone size: few
CDR3 DNA: TGTGCCAGCAGCCCAACAGGAGGGAGCACTGAAGCTTTCTTT; CDR3 protein: CASSPTGGSTEAFF; J gene: TRBJ1-1; V gene: TRBV9; D gene: .; clone size: .
CDR3 DNA: TGTGCCAGCAGCCCCCCTTCTAGCGGGGGGGCGGGTACGCAGTATTTT; CDR3 protein: CASSPPSSGGAGTQYF; J gene: TRBJ2-3; V gene: TRBV7-2; D gene: TRBD2; clone size: .
CDR3 DNA: TGTGCCAGCAGTCAGAGGAAAGAGACCCAGTACTTC; CDR3 protein: CASSQRKETQYF; J gene: TRBJ2-5; V gene: TRBV5-4; D gene: .; clone size: .
CDR3 DNA: TGTGCCAGCAGCTTAGAGCGAGGTCAGCCCCAGCATTTT; CDR3 protein: CASSLERGQPQHF; J gene: TRBJ1-5; V gene: TRBV7-3; D gene: .; clone size: few
CDR3 DNA: TGTGCCAGTAGTATGGACCCAGTCGGGACATGGGGCCCCTACGAGCAGTACTTC; CDR3 protein: CASSMDPVGTWGPYEQYF; J gene: TRBJ2-7; V gene: TRBV19; D gene: .; clone size: .
CDR3 DNA: TGTGCCTGGAGTGCTCAAATAGGGGTGAAGGGCTACACCTTC; CDR3 protein: CAWSAQIGVKGYTF; J gene: TRBJ1-2; V gene: TRBV30; D gene: .; clone size: .
CDR3 DNA: TGTGCCAGCAGCCAAGTTAGCGGGGGGGCGTCAGATACGCAGTATTTT; CDR3 protein: CASSQVSGGASDTQYF; J gene: TRBJ2-3; V gene: TRBV3-1/TRBV3-2; D gene: TRBD2; clone size: .
CDR3 DNA: TGTGCCAGCAGCTTATCGCAGGGAGGCTACAATGAGCAGTTCTTC; CDR3 protein: CASSLSQGGYNEQFF; J gene: TRBJ2-1; V gene: TRBV7-2; D gene: .; clone size: once
CDR3 DNA: TGTGCCAGCAGCGGAGAACAGGGATTTAGCTCCTATAATTCACCCCTCCACTTT; CDR3 protein: CASSGEQGFSSYNSPLHF; J gene: TRBJ1-6; V gene: TRBV11-2; D gene: .; clone size: .
CDR3 DNA: TGTGCCAGCAGGCCCCCGGGACTAGCGCTTTACGAGCAGTACTTC; CDR3 protein: CASRPPGLALYEQYF; J gene: TRBJ2-7; V gene: TRBV7-2; D gene: TRBD2; clone size: .
CDR3 DNA: TGTGCCAGCAGCGACACTAGCGCCAGCTCCTACAATGAGCAGTTCTTC; CDR3 protein: CASSDTSASSYNEQFF; J gene: TRBJ2-1; V gene: TRBV2; D gene: TRBD2; clone size: .
CDR3 DNA: TGTGCCAGCAGTTCACCACCCGACGGGAGCAATCAGCCCCAGCATTTT; CDR3 protein: CASSSPPDGSNQPQHF; J gene: TRBJ1-5; V gene: TRBV6-2/TRBV6-3; D gene: .; clone size: .
CDR3 DNA: TGTGCCAGCAGCCTTCCCTACGAGCAGTACTTC; CDR3 protein: CASSLPYEQYF; J gene: TRBJ2-7; V gene: TRBV6-5; D gene: .; clone size: .
CDR3 DNA: TGTGCCGCCCGGACTAGCGGGAACCAAGAGACCCAGTACTTC; CDR3 protein: CAARTSGNQETQYF; J gene: TRBJ2-5; V gene: TRBV10-3; D gene: TRBD2; clone size: .
CDR3 DNA: TGTGCCAGCAGCCCGGGAGGGGTAAGAGAGACCCAGTACTTC; CDR3 protein: CASSPGGVRETQYF; J gene: TRBJ2-5; V gene: TRBV9; D gene: TRBD2; clone size: few
CDR3 DNA: TGCGCCAGCAGCCTATGGGACAGGGACATTCAGTACTTC; CDR3 protein: CASSLWDRDIQYF; J gene: TRBJ2-4; V gene: TRBV4-1; D gene: TRBD1; clone size: .
CDR3 DNA: TGTGCCAGTAGTTCGACAGGGGGAGAGTGGTACGAGCAGTACTTC; CDR3 protein: CASSSTGGEWYEQYF; J gene: TRBJ2-7; V gene: TRBV19; D gene: TRBD1; clone size: .
CDR3 DNA: TGTGCCAGCAGCGTAGGGCAGGGGGCGTTTTACGAGCAGTACTTC; CDR3 protein: CASSVGQGAFYEQYF; J gene: TRBJ2-7; V gene: TRBV9; D gene: TRBD1; clone size: once
CDR3 DNA: TGCGCCAGCAGCCTTTCTGGGACACCGAACACTGAAGCTTTCTTT; CDR3 protein: CASSLSGTPNTEAFF; J gene: TRBJ1-1; V gene: TRBV5-1; D gene: .; clone size: .
CDR3 DNA: TGTGCCAGCAGTTATCAGGGAGGTTCACCCCTCCACTTT; CDR3 protein: CASSYQGGSPLHF; J gene: TRBJ1-6; V gene: TRBV6-5; D gene: .; clone size: .
CDR3 DNA: TGTGCCTGCCACAGGTCGGCTAACTATGGCTACACCTTC; CDR3 protein: CACHRSANYGYTF; J gene: TRBJ1-2; V gene: TRBV30; D gene: .; clone size: .
CDR3 DNA: TGTGCCAGCAGCTTAGTCCAGGGGGGTATGTGGGCTTTCTTT; CDR3 protein: CASSLVQGGMWAFF; J gene: TRBJ1-1; V gene: TRBV7-2; D gene: TRBD1; clone size: .
CDR3 DNA: TGTGCCAGCAGGGGGGCCTTCACCGGACGCTACACCTTC; CDR3 protein: CASRGAFTGRYTF; J gene: TRBJ1-2; V gene: TRBV2; D gene: .; clone size: .
CDR3 DNA: TGTGCCAGCAGCTTACACGCCCGCGGGGGGGGCTACACCTTC; CDR3 protein: CASSLHARGGGYTF; J gene: TRBJ1-2; V gene: TRBV11-3; D gene: .; clone size: once
CDR3 DNA: TGTGCCAGTAGTGTCGGGACTGGATCCGTGGATACGCAGTATTTT; CDR3 protein: CASSVGTGSVDTQYF; J gene: TRBJ2-3; V gene: TRBV19; D gene: .; clone size: .
CDR3 DNA: TGTGCCTGGAGTAAGAACAGGGCTGGAAACACCATATATTTT; CDR3 protein: CAWSKNRAGNTIYF; J gene: TRBJ1-3; V gene: TRBV30; D gene: .; clone size: once
CDR3 DNA: TGCGCCAGCAGCCTATCGACAGGGGACATCTATGGCTACACCTTC; CDR3 protein: CASSLSTGDIYGYTF; J gene: TRBJ1-2; V gene: TRBV5-1; D gene: TRBD1; clone size: .
CDR3 DNA: TGTGCCAGTAGTATAGACGCAGGGCCGACCTACGAGCAGTACTTC; CDR3 protein: CASSIDAGPTYEQYF; J gene: TRBJ2-7; V gene: TRBV19; D gene: .; clone size: .
CDR3 DNA: TGTGCCAGCAGTGAAAGGGGGCACACCATATATTTT; CDR3 protein: CASSERGHTIYF; J gene: TRBJ1-3; V gene: TRBV2; D gene: TRBD1; clone size: .